Listed here are 25 T cell receptor beta chains from one sample, sequenced in a study of blood T cell repertoires in COVID-19 (dated by TCRdb to the early 2020s). Library creation used the immunoSEQ multiplex PCR assay. Not all clones reach the TCRdb copy of this immuneACCESS table, which keeps in-frame sequences only. Checked studies attribute under half of the gap to unresolved V genes and leave the rest unexplained. The sample has approximately 290,000 clones on record, roughly 90% of them singletons. Of the sample, around an eighth falls within the top ten clones. The specimen was peripheral blood. Receptor source: a woman aged 55-70 years with acute or convalescent COVID-19.

This chain connects TRBV19 to TRBJ2-1; 10 nucleotides agree with TRBD2. Germline V CDR1 and CDR2: LNHDA, SQIVND (reference sequence). This CDR3 spans 15 amino acids. The V segment lost 5 bases and the J segment 8 bases; nucleotides outside the gene matches: 9. CDR3 region: CASSLGAGGPYEQFF. For the CDR3, the DNA is TGTGCCAGTAGTCTGGGAGCGGGAGGGCCCTATGAGCAGTTCTTC.

V usage is TRBV28 and J usage is TRBJ2-7, with 11 bases aligning to TRBD1. V shed 5 bases and J 5 bases; nucleotides not matched to a gene: 8. The CDR3 spans 15 residues. Germline loops: CDR1 MDHEN, CDR2 SYDVKM. CDR3 sequence reads: CASSGAGTGGDEQYF. DNA for the CDR3: TGTGCCAGCAGTGGAGCCGGGACAGGGGGGGACGAGCAGTACTTC.

The chain employs TRBV6-5 and TRBJ1-6, with D tentatively TRBD1 (5 bases). The V gene's germline CDR1 is MNHEY and CDR2 SVGAGI. The CDR3 extends over 13 amino acids. V shed 6 bases and J shed 5 bases, with 8 bases lying between them. The CDR3 DNA follows: TGTGCCAGCAGGACAGACAATAATTCACCCCTCCACTTT. Encoded protein: CASRTDNNSPLHF.

This chain connects TRBV7-3 to TRBJ2-7, with TRBD2 as a possible D gene (6 bases). CDR3 length: 15 amino acids. CDR1 is SGHTA, CDR2 FQGTGA, per germline. The ends were cut back, 5 bases at V and 3 bases at J, with 17 bases in the middle. The CDR3 coding sequence is TGTGCCAGCAGCCTTCCGACGGGAGAACACTACGAGCAGTACTTC. Its protein is CASSLPTGEHYEQYF.

Turning to this clone: Other DNA sequences in the same sample also yield this CDR3. The genes are TRBV5-1 and TRBJ2-7, with TRBD1 matching over 7 bases. The CDR3 is 12 amino acids. Germline-derived CDR1 and CDR2 are SGHRS and YFSETQ. V trimming: 0 bases; J trimming: 6 bases; junction bases outside the gene matches: 0. CDR3 coding DNA: TGCGCCAGCAGCTTGGCAGGGGGCGAGCAGTACTTC. This sequence encodes CASSLAGGEQYF.

The chain joins TRBV28 to TRBJ1-2; 7 nucleotides line up with TRBD1. The CDR3 totals 16 residues. The junction had 17 bases not matched to a gene; V was cut back by 5 bases and J by 8 bases. Germline V gene sequence: CDR1 MDHEN, CDR2 SYDVKM. Written as DNA, the CDR3 is TGTGCCAGCAGTCAACCCCCGACAGGGTCCCTGGGAGGCTACACCTTC. It yields the protein CASSQPPTGSLGGYTF.

The CDR3 region is CAWSANRVGTGNTIYF. The CDR3 DNA reads TGTGCCTGGAGTGCGAACAGGGTAGGGACTGGAAACACCATATATTTT. The chain joins TRBV30 to TRBJ1-3; tentative D call: TRBD1 (6 bases). V was clipped by 1 base and J by 2 bases, with 15 bases between them. The CDR3 contains 16 residues. In germline, CDR1 is GTSNPN, CDR2 SVGIG (reference sequence).

The rearrangement links TRBV6-4 to TRBJ1-1, with D possibly being TRBD1 (5 bases). V was cut by 7 bases and J by 3 bases, with 18 bases left in between. Per the germline V gene, CDR1 is MRHNA and CDR2 is SNTAGT. This CDR3 is built from 15 residues. In DNA, the CDR3 is TGTGCCAGCATTGGGGGGGACTGGCGTCACACTGAAGCTTTCTTT. Its translation is CASIGGDWRHTEAFF.

This chain joins TRBV3-1 (or the pseudogene TRBV3-2) and TRBJ1-2; D is possibly TRBD1 (6 bases). The V and J ends lost 4 bases and 5 bases respectively, with 17 bases between them. Germline V gives CDR1 LGHDT, CDR2 YNNKEL (reference sequence). The CDR3 extends over 15 amino acids. The CDR3 region is CASSRGGQGKYGYTF. CDR3 DNA sequence: TGTGCCAGCAGCCGGGGAGGGCAGGGGAAATATGGCTACACCTTC.

The chain has TRBV5-5 and TRBJ1-5; tentatively, D is TRBD1 (5 bases). CDR1 and CDR2 from the germline V gene are SGHKS and YYEKEE (reference sequence). The V end was cut by 3 bases, the J end by 0 bases, with 13 bases between. The CDR3 is made up of 16 amino acids. The CDR3 nucleotides are TGTGCCAGCAGCTGGCGGGGAGGGGATAGCAATCAGCCCCAGCATTTT. Its protein is CASSWRGGDSNQPQHF.

This chain uses TRBV28 with TRBJ1-2; D unclear. V dropped 5 bases and J dropped 13 bases, with 8 bases sitting between them. CDR3 length: 9 residues. Germline V gene sequence: CDR1 MDHEN, CDR2 SYDVKM. In DNA, the CDR3 is TGTGCCAGCAGTCCCCCCGGCACCTTC. This codes for CASSPPGTF.

CDR3 loop: CASSPGRGLRAEAFF. As DNA, the CDR3 is TGTGCCAGCAGTCCCGGGCGGGGATTAAGAGCTGAAGCTTTCTTT. The chain couples TRBV6-2 or TRBV6-3 to TRBJ1-1, with D unresolved. Germline values: CDR1 MNHEY, CDR2 SVGEGT. CDR3 length: 15 residues. With 5 bases removed from V and 6 bases from J, the gap between germline ends came to 19 bases.

The chain couples TRBV4-1 to TRBJ2-3; TRBD2 matches at 9 bases. Per the germline V gene, CDR1 is MGHRA and CDR2 is YSYEKL. V was clipped by 4 bases and J by 0 bases; unmatched bases: 14. The CDR3 covers 19 residues. The CDR3 is CASSLGLAVGSSSTDTQYF. The CDR3 DNA reads as TGCGCCAGCAGCCTGGGACTAGCTGTGGGGTCTTCGAGCACAGATACGCAGTATTTT.

V is TRBV10-3 and J is TRBJ2-2; 7 positions match TRBD2. The CDR3 consists of 17 residues. Trimming took 8 bases from V and 1 from J; bases not matched to a gene: 13. Germline V gene data show CDR1 as ENHRY and CDR2 as SYGVKD. The CDR3 nucleotides read TGTGCCATCGTTCTTGGACGGGAGGACCTGAACACCGGGGAGCTGTTTTTT. It is translated as CAIVLGREDLNTGELFF.

The chain combines TRBV7-2 with TRBJ2-7; 13 bases fit TRBD2. Looked up from germline, CDR1 is SGHTA and CDR2 is FQGNSA. J gave up 7 bases and V 0 bases, and 3 bases lay outside the gene matches. The CDR3 has 15 amino acids. CDR3 DNA: TGTGCCAGCAGCTTAGCGCAGGGACTAGCGGGAGAGCAGTACTTC. Amino acid sequence: CASSLAQGLAGEQYF.

V gene TRBV10-3 combines with J gene TRBJ2-1; 7 nucleotides agree with TRBD1. The CDR3 totals 18 residues. Germline CDR1 and CDR2: ENHRY and SYGVKD. With V trimmed by 3 bases and J by 4 bases, 15 bases remained unmatched. The CDR3 here is CAISDDRAVRILYNEQFF. CDR3 sequence (DNA): TGTGCCATCAGTGATGACAGGGCTGTGCGGATATTATACAATGAGCAGTTCTTC.

The J gene is TRBJ1-4, the V gene TRBV28; TRBD1 might be the D (6 bases). V gave up 3 bases and J gave up 7 bases, with 9 bases separating them. The CDR3 spans 13 residues. Germline V lookup: CDR1 MDHEN, CDR2 SYDVKM. The CDR3 DNA reads TGTGCCAGCAGTTTGGGGGGGCGTGAAAAACTGTTTTTT. Translated: CASSLGGREKLFF. Combining the CDR3 with reference TRBV28 and TRBJ1-4 gives the whole variable domain DVKVTQSSRYLVKRTGEKVFLECVQDMDHENMFWYRQDPGLGLRLIYFSYDVKMKEKGDIPEGYSVSREKKERFSLILESASTNQTSMYLCASSLGGREKLFFGSGTQLSVL.

This clone was observed a few times. This chain uses TRBV2 with TRBJ2-1; TRBD2 aligns across 13 bases. V was pared by 7 bases and J by 7 bases, with 4 bases of the junction left unmatched. Germline-derived CDR1 and CDR2 are SNHLY and FYNNEI. The CDR3 is made up of 14 amino acids. CDR3 in DNA: TGTGCCAGCACTCCGACTAGCGGGAGGAATGAGCAGTTCTTC. Translated, it gives CASTPTSGRNEQFF.

The rearrangement links TRBV19 to TRBJ2-7; 7 bases are shared with TRBD1. Per the germline V gene, CDR1 is LNHDA and CDR2 is SQIVND (reference sequence). The CDR3 is 14 residues long. V was pared by 5 bases and J by 3 bases, with 7 bases of the junction left unmatched. In nucleotides, the CDR3 is TGTGCCAGTAGTCAGGGGACAGTTCTCTACGAGCAGTACTTC. It codes for CASSQGTVLYEQYF.

The chain recombines TRBV7-9 with TRBJ1-5; 11 positions agree with TRBD1. CDR1 and CDR2 from the germline V gene are SEHNR and FQNEAQ (reference sequence). This CDR3 spans 16 amino acids. V lost 5 bases to trimming and J lost 1 base; unmatched junction nucleotides: 4. In DNA, the CDR3 is TGTGCCAGCAGCCTCCGGGACAGGGGGAGCAATCAGCCCCAGCATTTT. The encoded protein is CASSLRDRGSNQPQHF. Full variable domain (missing parts from reference TRBV7-9 and TRBJ1-5): DTGVSQNPRHKITKRGQNVTFRCDPISEHNRLYWYRQTLGQGPEFLTYFQNEAQLEKSRLLSDRFSAERPKGSFSTLEIQRTEQGDSAMYLCASSLRDRGSNQPQHFGDGTRLSIL.

This clone was detected a few times. This rearrangement joins TRBV7-2 to TRBJ1-6, with D possibly matching TRBD1 (5 bases). V lost 3 bases and J lost 10, with 13 bases in between. The germline V gene has CDR1 SGHTA and CDR2 FQGNSA. CDR3 length equals 14 residues. The CDR3: CASSFTRGGSPLHF. The CDR3 nucleotides read TGTGCCAGCAGCTTTACACGGGGGGGATCACCCCTCCACTTT.

The rearrangement links TRBV4-1 to TRBJ2-7, with D possibly matching TRBD2 (5 bases). The CDR3 covers 16 residues. Germline V gene lookup returns CDR1 MGHRA and CDR2 YSYEKL. Trimming took off 0 bases at V and 3 bases at J, with 15 bases between the two ends. The DNA for the CDR3 is TGCGCCAGCAGCCAAGATCTCGTCGTAGCGTACTACGAGCAGTACTTC. It translates to CASSQDLVVAYYEQYF.

This clone occurred once. This rearrangement joins TRBV6-6 to TRBJ2-5; possible D gene TRBD2, 6 bases. Trimming left V 0 bases short and J 4 bases short, with 12 bases between. Germline CDR1 MNHNY, CDR2 SVGAGI (reference sequence). This CDR3 spans 15 amino acids. CDR3 sequence reads: CASSYSGGDGETQYF. DNA of the CDR3: TGTGCCAGCAGTTACTCAGGAGGGGACGGAGAGACCCAGTACTTC.

The chain employs TRBV13 and TRBJ2-7, with 7 nucleotides matching TRBD1. CDR1 is PRHDT, CDR2 FYEKMQ, per germline (reference sequence). V lost 2 bases, J lost 3 bases, and 10 bases stayed unmatched. This CDR3 is built from 16 residues. For the CDR3, the DNA is TGTGCCAGCAGCTTAAGTCTGGGACAGCTTTACTACGAGCAGTACTTC. This sequence encodes CASSLSLGQLYYEQYF.

The V gene is TRBV4-3, the J gene TRBJ2-2; 10 bases are a match to TRBD2. This CDR3 is built from 16 residues. The J segment lost 4 bases and the V segment lost 1 base, leaving 3 bases of the junction unmatched. Germline V gives CDR1 LGHNA, CDR2 YSLEER. CDR3 amino acids: CASSQVAGGRTGELFF. CDR3 nucleotide sequence: TGCGCCAGCAGCCAAGTAGCGGGGGGACGCACCGGGGAGCTGTTTTTT.